What follows describes a single T cell receptor beta chain. Its matching antigen is unknown. Here immunoSEQ multiplex PCR was the method, and the copy in TCRdb shows in-frame clones only, minus some. The sample lists 13,000 to 15,000 clones; roughly 80% were seen once. Sample time point: cycle 4 day 1 (C4D1), after six to seven weeks of nivolumab. Every patient had relapsed following autologous stem cell transplantation, and cohorts differed in brentuximab vedotin exposure. Patients reached a best response of complete response, partial response or progressive disease. This CDR3 is built from 14 residues. V was shortened by 2 bases and J by 3 bases, with 11 bases between the two germline ends. The V gene's germline CDR1 is MGHRA and CDR2 YSYEKL. This record belongs to a study of PD-1 blockade in classical Hodgkin lymphoma. Findings and caveats of the study: When set against healthy donors, newly diagnosed patients were reported to show lower baseline TCR diversity. Only CD4+ TCR diversity, not CD8+, had risen significantly by C4D1. Complete responders started with a diversity level that resembled newly diagnosed patients at baseline.

The chain has TRBV4-1 and TRBJ2-7; tentatively, D is TRBD2 (5 bases). The sequenced sample was peripheral blood mononuclear cells (PBMCs), obtained before the fourth cycle of nivolumab. The receptor comes from a human donor with classical Hodgkin lymphoma. CDR3 sequence (DNA): TGCGCCAGCAGCCAAACGGACCGGGGCTACGAGCAGTACTTC. Translating it yields CASSQTDRGYEQYF.